This TCR beta chain was profiled in a study of T-cell reconstitution after alpha-beta-depleted transplantation in children. The TCRbeta library incorporated unique molecular identifiers. TCRdb re-called the PCR reads through MiXCR, storing one row per CDR3 protein. The data contain a few hundred thousand distinct CDR3 sequences, 9% to 12% of them singletons. The ends lost 1 base at V and 3 bases at J; junction bases unmatched: 6. The CDR3 consists of 17 residues. Germline V gene sequence: CDR1 SEHNR, CDR2 FQNEAQ (reference sequence). This clonotype was seen more than once but under ten times. This sequence originates from a human donor who donated a stem cell graft to a child with acute lymphoblastic leukemia. The sample here was PBMCs from the stem cell graft donor, taken from the stem cell graft. The V call is TRBV7-9, the J call TRBJ2-3; TRBD2 matches at 11 bases. In nucleotides, the CDR3 is TGTGCCAGCAGCTTAGGGCTGGGACTAGCGGATACAGATACGCAGTATTTT. Amino acid sequence: CASSLGLGLADTDTQYF. The complete variable domain, with remaining parts taken from reference TRBV7-9 and TRBJ2-3, reads DTGVSQNPRHKITKRGQNVTFRCDPISEHNRLYWYRQTLGQGPEFLTYFQNEAQLEKSRLLSDRFSAERPKGSFSTLEIQRTEQGDSAMYLCASSLGLGLADTDTQYFGPGTRLTVL.